Listed below are T cell receptor beta chains from one sample, sequenced in a study of T cell repertoires in cytomegalovirus infection. TCRdb analysed the reads with MiXCR anew, one entry per CDR3 protein. This table has 650,000 to 900,000 distinct CDR3 sequences, around 29% appearing once. What these receptors recognize is not known. The sequences come from cultured CD8+ T cells from PBMCs, collected from culture after CMV antigen stimulation. These receptors all stem from a human donor in good health (CMV status not recorded). Some clones in this sample may be carry-over from other donors' samples. CDR3s include the opening cysteine and the closing phenylalanine or tryptophan. The D gene is left open where the match is weak.

D | V | CDR3
NA | TRBV14 | CASSQEMGWAEAFF
NA | TRBV11-3 | CASSLSRRETQYF
NA | TRBV12-3/TRBV12-4 | CASGFLNGDNEQFF
NA | TRBV5-5 | CASSRDLEQFF
NA | TRBV7-6 | CASSFQVGGELFF
TRBD2 | TRBV13 | CASSPAERGSYEQYF
TRBD2 | TRBV19 | CASKPAGGINEQFF
NA | TRBV12-3/TRBV12-4 | CASSLLSLPQETQYF
NA | TRBV28 | CASSTNYFTGTSGLLAKNIQYF
TRBD2 | TRBV5-1 | CASSFVTSSHEQFF
TRBD1 | TRBV10-2 | CASNLRGPPERSTQYF
NA | TRBV23-1 | CASSQSAVRGNQPQHF
NA | TRBV2 | CASSEALQADWYGYTF
NA | TRBV6-5 | CASRAGLTAYEQYF
NA | TRBV24-1 | CATSDWDTDTQYF
NA | TRBV27 | CASSREGGYNEQFF
NA | TRBV12-5 | CASGLTGTEAFF
TRBD2 | TRBV7-2 | CASSLSTSGPYTGELFF
NA | TRBV19 | CASSPRDSGNTIYF
TRBD2 | TRBV28 | CASSLRPPGVAGNEQFF
NA | TRBV7-6 | CASSLALGRGSYNEQFF
NA | TRBV5-4 | CASSLGDGANEKLFF
NA | TRBV5-6 | CASTEHTDTQYF
NA | TRBV15 | CATSPKRGGHFNYGYTF
NA | TRBV12-3/TRBV12-4 | CASSSTRGGNQPQHF
NA | TRBV5-1 | CASSLEDSWFGELFF
NA | TRBV4-1 | CASSRGAGGTDTQYF
NA | TRBV7-6 | CASSFKTGNEKLFF
NA | TRBV15 | CATSSFKGLAGELFF
TRBD2 | TRBV7-2 | CASRQTSGGAVETQYF
NA | TRBV6-5 | CASSSHGQSEAFF
NA | TRBV10-3 | CAIRGSNEQFF
TRBD1 | TRBV5-1 | CASRFGTGADNEQFF
NA | TRBV12-3/TRBV12-4 | CASFGPYGYTF
NA | TRBV19 | CASWREGGGTEAFF
NA | TRBV19 | CASTPWAVNYGYTF
NA | TRBV4-1 | CASSPPGRRNQPQHF
NA | TRBV19 | CASDTGEAYNEQFF
NA | TRBV19 | CASQISSGPHYEQYF
TRBD2 | TRBV20-1 | CSAESSSGVNEQFF
NA | TRBV6-4 | CASSLGALDTQYF
NA | TRBV28 | CASTLQSTDTQYF
NA | TRBV7-2 | CASSLDPIGAFGNTEAFF
NA | TRBV27 | CASSYGGWNTEAFF
TRBD1 | TRBV20-1 | CSARGTGGYYGYTF